This TCR beta chain is drawn from a study of Tregs in tolerant kidney transplant recipients (dated 2019 in TCRdb). About the study as a whole: Transplants used related donors with nonmyeloablative bone marrow transplantation; mixed chimerism was transient in the human trials. The study used TCRbeta sequencing to identify donor-specific regulatory T cells before combined kidney and bone marrow transplantation, then tracked those cells after transplant.

Reading the label with the study, this specimen's time point is: blood sample drawn before combined kidney and bone marrow transplant. Unstimulated Tregs (CD4+CD25+CD127-), CD4+ non-Tregs (CD4+CD25-), CD4 and CD8 cells were FACS-sorted from thawed PBMCs. The patients were 4 recipients of combined kidney and bone marrow transplants from the ITN036ST trial, and samples were available only for these trial subjects. Healthy control blood was processed by Ficoll density gradient to PBMCs and cryopreserved; patient PBMCs were collected before and after transplant. This clone was observed a single time. Its antigen is unknown. No per-base quality is available; no much larger clone lies one base away. What the work shows at the level of the full study, not this receptor alone: Expanding Tregs with activated donor B cells appeared to identify the most biologically relevant and donor-specific TCRbeta repertoire. Biological reproducibility was not directly assessed, although technical replication error appeared to be minimal. The study was constrained by small patient numbers, and validation of the findings is required in larger populations and under other immunosuppression protocols. Donor-specific Treg expansion was found to exceed global Treg expansion in tolerant patients, suggesting antigen-driven rather than nonspecific expansion. Because the PCR primers were changed over time for some patients, nucleotide-level comparison could not be performed across the samples from those patients.

Compared with germline, V lacks 8 bases and J lacks 6 bases; bases without a gene match: 9. From its cysteine to its phenylalanine, the CDR3 spans 14 amino acids. Solely the CDR3 DNA is kept, with 42 bases framed from the first base. The germline V gene provides CDR1 MNHEY and CDR2 SVGAGI. Genomic DNA was extracted from sorted cells with the QIAGEN DNeasy Blood and Tissue Kit for TCRbeta CDR3 sequencing. High-throughput TCRbeta CDR3 sequencing was carried out commercially through immunoSEQ, with PCR amplification with bias correction and internal controls included. As for how the authors treated the data: A unique productive TCRbeta sequence was defined by the CDR3 nucleotide sequence when primers matched, and otherwise by the CDR3 amino acid sequence together with the Vbeta and Jbeta genes. To correct sorting error, sequences shared between sorted populations at a frequency ratio of 2:1 or less were removed; the rest were assigned to the higher population. Donor-reactive sequences were defined as at least 5-fold expanded in CFSE-low cells versus unstimulated cells, with frequency of at least 0.01% in CFSE-low cells. Jensen-Shannon divergence, calculated on the top 100 TCRbeta sequences ranked by frequency, was used to quantify repertoire divergence. For any sample with multiple sequencing runs, sorting error was corrected in each run separately before the runs were pooled. In its TCRdb copy, this immuneACCESS table keeps in-frame sequences only and misses some clones. Where compared with another copy, unresolved V genes explain less than half of these, and the others have no known cause. The D gene and trimming were derived from the DNA, and the V and J assignments and clone size from that table. In this sample the table shows 98,000 or so clones, nearly 90% of which occur a single time. The ten biggest clones cover nearly 0.35% of the sample.

The sequence came from a human donor who received a combined kidney and bone marrow transplant. The rearranged segments are TRBV6-5 and TRBJ1-4, with 7 bases in between that match TRBD1. The sample was CD4+ T cells from blood, taken before the transplant. The DNA sequence is TGTGCCAGCTCCCACCGACAGGGTCATGAAAAACTGTTTTTT. It is translated as CASSHRQGHEKLFF.